This record covers a single T cell receptor (beta chain). Clones were read by immunoSEQ multiplex PCR, and TCRdb kept only the in-frame ones, dropping some. The sample lists about 32,000 clones; around 89% were seen once. The sample is drawn from a study of T cell changes during pregnancy in multiple sclerosis. The source was CD8+ T cells from peripheral blood mononuclear cells, collected in the third trimester of pregnancy. This receptor was taken from a female donor with multiple sclerosis, enrolled in a pregnancy study.

In nucleotides, the CDR3 is TGTGCCAGCAGCCCTAGCGACACAGATACGCAGTATTTT. This sequence encodes CASSPSDTDTQYF. The chain uses TRBV7-9 and TRBJ2-3, with a weak D call TRBD2 (6 bases). The germline V and J ends were trimmed by 5 bases and 2 bases, with 8 bases remaining between them. This CDR3 comprises 13 residues. Germline V gene lookup returns CDR1 SEHNR and CDR2 FQNEAQ (reference sequence).